These 23 T cell receptor beta chains share one sample of origin, sequenced in a study of blood T cell repertoires in COVID-19. The repertoire was sequenced with immunoSEQ multiplex PCR; TCRdb's copy has only in-frame clones and lacks some. In the table there are over 80,000 clones, around 89% of which are singletons. Sequenced sample: peripheral blood. The receptor source for this set is a man between 45 and 60 years old with acute or convalescent COVID-19.

The CDR3 spells CASSRTSVSSYEQYF. CDR3 nucleotide sequence: TGTGCCAGCTCACGGACTAGCGTAAGCTCCTACGAGCAGTACTTC. This sequence joins TRBV18 and TRBJ2-7; 9 positions match TRBD2. The trim removed 4 bases at V and 0 bases at J, leaving 4 bases unmatched. CDR3 length equals 15 residues. Germline V gives CDR1 KGHSH, CDR2 LQKENI.

The CDR3, as DNA: TGTGCCAGCAGTACTAGCGGGAGCACAGATACGCAGTATTTT. Translating it yields CASSTSGSTDTQYF. V gene TRBV2 combines with J gene TRBJ2-3; 9 positions match TRBD2. V dropped 5 bases and J dropped 0; count of bases not matched to a gene: 0. CDR1 and CDR2 from the germline V gene are SNHLY and FYNNEI. CDR3 size: 14 residues.

The V gene is TRBV7-3, the J gene TRBJ2-3; TRBD1 agrees at 7 bases. Germline V gives CDR1 SGHTA, CDR2 FQGTGA. This CDR3 region has 14 residues. With V trimmed by 7 bases and J by 2 bases, 6 bases remained unmatched. In DNA, the CDR3 is TGTGCCAGCATCCGGGACAGATACACAGATACGCAGTATTTT. Translating it yields CASIRDRYTDTQYF.

V usage is TRBV30 and J usage is TRBJ1-5, with D tentatively TRBD1 (6 bases). The CDR3 loop spans 13 amino acids. Germline V gives CDR1 GTSNPN, CDR2 SVGIG (reference sequence). The V and J ends lost 2 bases and 5 bases respectively, with 10 bases between them. As DNA, the CDR3 is TGTGCCTGGAGTCAGGGGCGCGATCAGCCCCAGCATTTT. Translated, it gives CAWSQGRDQPQHF.

V gene TRBV9 combines with J gene TRBJ2-5; 8 bases agree with TRBD1. The germline V gene has CDR1 SGDLS and CDR2 YYNGEE. This CDR3 region has 14 residues. V gave up 3 bases and J gave up 2 bases; unmatched junction bases: 3. The chain's CDR3 is CASSATGGQETQYF. The DNA for the CDR3 is TGTGCCAGCAGCGCAACAGGGGGGCAAGAGACCCAGTACTTC.

The chain recombines TRBV11-2 with TRBJ2-2; D is unclear. This CDR3 has 15 residues. Trimming removed 1 base at V and 1 base at J, with 7 bases between. Germline lookup yields CDR1 SGHAT and CDR2 FQNNGV. The CDR3 DNA follows: TGTGCCAGCAGCTTAGGAGGTTGGAACACCGGGGAGCTGTTTTTT. This sequence encodes CASSLGGWNTGELFF. Based on the CDR3 plus reference TRBV11-2 and TRBJ2-2, the full variable domain is EAGVAQSPRYKIIEKRQSVAFWCNPISGHATLYWYQQILGQGPKLLIQFQNNGVVDDSQLPKDRFSAERLKGVDSTLKIQPAKLEDSAVYLCASSLGGWNTGELFFGEGSRLTVL.

The chain is built from TRBV5-1 and TRBJ2-5, with TRBD2 identical over 9 bases. With V trimmed by 0 bases and J by 3 bases, 0 bases remained unmatched. The CDR3 has 14 residues. Germline V gene lookup returns CDR1 SGHRS and CDR2 YFSETQ. CDR3 nucleotide sequence: TGCGCCAGCAGCTTGGGCGGGGGGGAAGAGACCCAGTACTTC. It translates to CASSLGGGEETQYF.

The V gene is TRBV27, the J gene TRBJ1-5; 9 bases align to TRBD1. The CDR3 runs 15 residues. CDR1 and CDR2 (germline): MNHEY, SMNVEV (reference sequence). Losses at the gene ends were 6 bases for V and 6 bases for J; bases not matched to a gene: 9. CDR3 DNA sequence: TGTGCCAGCAGCTCAGGGACAGGGAAGGGTCAGCCCCAGCATTTT. Its protein is CASSSGTGKGQPQHF.

The chain combines TRBV7-3 with TRBJ1-1; 8 nucleotides line up with TRBD1. There are 14 residues in the CDR3. V was clipped by 5 bases and J by 2 bases; unmatched bases: 4. Looked up from germline, CDR1 is SGHTA and CDR2 is FQGTGA. CDR3 in DNA: TGTGCCAGCAGCACGGGACAGGCCAACACTGAAGCTTTCTTT. This sequence encodes CASSTGQANTEAFF.

The chain is built from TRBV28 and TRBJ1-4, with TRBD1 matching 7 bases. V was pared by 5 bases and J by 7 bases, with 7 bases of the junction left unmatched. Per the germline V gene, CDR1 is MDHEN and CDR2 is SYDVKM. The CDR3 has 14 amino acids. The CDR3: CASSTRHRGEKLFF. For the CDR3, the DNA is TGTGCCAGCAGTACCCGGCACAGGGGTGAAAAACTGTTTTTT.

The chain carries TRBV15 and TRBJ1-1; no definite D call. The CDR3 contains 13 residues. The V gene's germline CDR1 is LNHNV and CDR2 YYDKDF (reference sequence). Trimming took off 1 base at V and 1 base at J, with 4 bases between the two ends. In DNA, the CDR3 is TGTGCCACCAGCAGAGGAGAGAACACTGAAGCTTTCTTT. Its protein product is CATSRGENTEAFF.

The chain links TRBV28 to TRBJ1-2; the D is unclear. Germline V gene lookup returns CDR1 MDHEN and CDR2 SYDVKM. This CDR3 region has 14 residues. V was clipped by 1 base and J by 8 bases, with 14 bases between them. Here the CDR3 reads CASSLSFERVGYTF. The CDR3 DNA sequence: TGTGCCAGCAGTTTATCTTTCGAGCGGGTAGGCTACACCTTC.

The chain joins TRBV5-5 to TRBJ1-5; D is uncertain. The germline V gene encodes CDR1 SGHKS and CDR2 YYEKEE (reference sequence). V was clipped by 0 bases and J by 5 bases, with 12 bases between them. This CDR3 spans 15 amino acids. The CDR3 coding sequence is TGTGCCAGCAGCTTGGTGATTGGGAGCTATCAGCCCCAGCATTTT. Its protein is CASSLVIGSYQPQHF. The full variable domain, its missing parts supplied by reference TRBV5-5 and TRBJ1-5, is DAGVTQSPTHLIKTRGQQVTLRCSPISGHKSVSWYQQVLGQGPQFIFQYYEKEERGRGNFPDRFSARQFPNYSSELNVNALLLGDSALYLCASSLVIGSYQPQHFGDGTRLSIL.

The chain recombines TRBV7-2 with TRBJ2-5; D perhaps matches TRBD1 (5 bases). V shed 4 bases and J shed 5 bases, with 14 bases lying between them. The germline CDR1 and CDR2 sequences are SGHTA and FQGNSA. The CDR3 runs 14 residues. The CDR3 loop is CASSYTGEKETQYF. As DNA, the CDR3 is TGTGCCAGCAGCTATACAGGCGAGAAGGAGACCCAGTACTTC.

The chain employs TRBV7-3 and TRBJ2-2, with a tentative D call TRBD1 (6 bases). Germline-derived CDR1 and CDR2 are SGHTA and FQGTGA. V was clipped by 1 base and J by 3 bases, with 9 bases between them. The length of the CDR3 is 15 residues. CDR3 residues: CASSLIPGDTGELFF. The CDR3 DNA sequence: TGTGCCAGCAGCTTAATACCAGGGGACACCGGGGAGCTGTTTTTT.

The V and J genes are TRBV7-9 and TRBJ2-7; D is perhaps TRBD2 (5 bases). This CDR3 has 14 residues. V lost 1 base and J 6 bases, leaving 13 bases between the germline ends. CDR1 and CDR2 (germline): SEHNR, FQNEAQ (reference sequence). CDR3 sequence reads: CASSLEASSREQYV. The CDR3 DNA reads as TGTGCCAGCAGCTTAGAAGCGTCTAGCCGCGAGCAGTACGTC.

The chain couples TRBV2 to TRBJ1-2, with D possibly matching TRBD1 (5 bases). Germline CDR1 is SNHLY and CDR2 is FYNNEI. Trimming cost V 6 bases and J 4 bases, with 12 bases left between them. The CDR3 has 13 amino acids. The CDR3 DNA is TGTGCCAGCAGCGCGACAGTCTCCTATGGCTACACCTTC. Protein: CASSATVSYGYTF.

This sequence joins TRBV2 and TRBJ2-5; D may be TRBD2 (6 bases). V dropped 8 bases and J dropped 4 bases, with 8 bases sitting between them. Germline V gene sequence: CDR1 SNHLY, CDR2 FYNNEI. There are 11 residues in the CDR3. CDR3 protein: CASGGTETQYF. The CDR3 region has the DNA TGTGCCAGCGGAGGGACAGAGACCCAGTACTTC.

A few counts support this clone. The chain is built from TRBV6-6 and TRBJ1-1; D call uncertain. V gave up 0 bases and J gave up 0 bases, with 8 bases separating them. The CDR3 runs 15 residues. Germline V gives CDR1 MNHNY, CDR2 SVGAGI (reference sequence). The CDR3 sequence: CASSYSRGMNTEAFF. CDR3 bases: TGTGCCAGCAGTTACTCTCGCGGGATGAACACTGAAGCTTTCTTT.

This clone turned up a few times. V and J are TRBV19 and TRBJ1-2; D remains unclear. Trimming stripped 5 bases from V and 8 bases from J, with 15 bases between. CDR1 and CDR2 (germline): LNHDA, SQIVND (reference sequence). The CDR3 runs 13 residues. CDR3 amino acids: CASSEEGKRGYTF. DNA for the CDR3: TGTGCCAGTAGTGAAGAGGGAAAGAGGGGCTACACCTTC.

CDR3 protein: CASSLALSPYEQYV. CDR3 bases: TGTGCCAGCAGCTTAGCGCTTAGTCCCTACGAGCAGTACGTC. The V and J genes are TRBV7-9 and TRBJ2-7; D unclear. CDR1 and CDR2 from the germline V gene are SEHNR and FQNEAQ (reference sequence). The CDR3 extends over 14 amino acids. V lost 0 bases and J 2 bases, leaving 8 bases between the germline ends.

The rearrangement joins TRBV5-1 to TRBJ1-2, with D maybe TRBD1 (6 bases). With 0 bases removed from V and 4 bases from J, the gap between germline ends came to 19 bases. The CDR3 is 17 amino acids. In germline, CDR1 is SGHRS, CDR2 YFSETQ. CDR3 region: CASSLGGTGSSAYGYTF. For the CDR3, the DNA is TGCGCCAGCAGCTTGGGCGGAACAGGGAGTTCGGCCTATGGCTACACCTTC.

The V call is TRBV3-1 (or the pseudogene TRBV3-2), the J call TRBJ1-2; 10 bases map to TRBD1. V trimming: 1 base; J trimming: 8 bases; junction bases outside the gene matches: 1. Germline CDR1 and CDR2: LGHDT and YNNKEL (reference sequence). The CDR3 spans 13 residues. The CDR3 region is CASSQGTGGGYTF. DNA for the CDR3: TGTGCCAGCAGCCAAGGGACAGGGGGAGGCTACACCTTC.